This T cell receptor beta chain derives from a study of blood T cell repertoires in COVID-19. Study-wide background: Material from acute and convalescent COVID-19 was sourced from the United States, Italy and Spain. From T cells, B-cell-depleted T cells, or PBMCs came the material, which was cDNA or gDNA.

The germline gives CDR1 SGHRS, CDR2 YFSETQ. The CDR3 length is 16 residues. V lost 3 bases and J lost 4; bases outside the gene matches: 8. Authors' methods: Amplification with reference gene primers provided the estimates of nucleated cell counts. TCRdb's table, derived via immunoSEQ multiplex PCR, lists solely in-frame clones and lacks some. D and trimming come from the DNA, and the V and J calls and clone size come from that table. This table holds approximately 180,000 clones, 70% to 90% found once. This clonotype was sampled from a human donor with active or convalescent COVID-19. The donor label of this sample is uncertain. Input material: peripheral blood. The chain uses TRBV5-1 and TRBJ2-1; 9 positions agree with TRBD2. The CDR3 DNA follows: TGCGCCAGCAGCTACACCGCGGGGGGGCAATACAATGAGCAGTTCTTC. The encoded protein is CASSYTAGGQYNEQFF.